The TCR beta chain under discussion was sequenced for a study of T cells expressing NK-cell markers. At the level of the study: Within the sequenced cohort of eight donors, seven exhibited HCMV seropositivity and one was seronegative.

TCRdb reanalyzed the 5' RACE reads, giving one entry per CDR3 protein sequence and no DNA. The sample totals 200,000 to 300,000 distinct CDR3 sequences. Germline CDR1 is DFQATT and CDR2 is SNEGSKA (reference sequence). The length of the CDR3 is 15 residues. Sequenced material: blood T cells: a sorted CD56 or NKG2C T cell subset, CD4+ or CD8+ T cells, or bulk PBMC T cells (not recorded which). This sequence was found in a man between 18 and 35 years old in good health. V gene TRBV20-1 combines with J gene TRBJ1-1; absent DNA, TCRdb's TRBD1 call cannot be checked. CDR3 sequence reads: CSVKKQGFMNTEAFF.